Listed below are T cell receptor beta chains from one sample, sequenced in a study of blood T cell repertoires in COVID-19. Repertoires were generated with immunoSEQ multiplex PCR, while TCRdb's copy carries only in-frame clones and drops some. In the table there are about 480,000 clones, about 91% of which are singletons. The specimen sequenced was peripheral blood. These TCRs come from a man between 18 and 29 years old with COVID-19, enrolled during active disease. The CDR3 runs from the conserved cysteine through the conserved F or W. The D gene is left open where the match is weak. Some rows have no size entry. The others give once, few or many, or a class for an expanded clone.

size,V,J,D,DNA,CDR3
.,TRBV9,TRBJ2-1,.,TGTGCCAGCAGCGTACTTGCCCGGGACAATGAGCAGTTCTTC,CASSVLARDNEQFF
.,TRBV11-1,TRBJ2-1,TRBD1,TGTGCCAGCAGCCTAGGGACAGGGAGCTACAATGAGCAGTTCTTC,CASSLGTGSYNEQFF
.,TRBV30,TRBJ1-6,.,TGTGCCTGGAGTGCTAGCTATAATTCACCCCTCCACTTT,CAWSASYNSPLHF
.,TRBV5-1,TRBJ2-5,TRBD1,TGCGCCAGCAGCTCGACAGGGTCGGGGGAGACCCAGTACTTC,CASSSTGSGETQYF
.,TRBV6-5,TRBJ2-2,TRBD1,TGTGCCAGCAGCGCCGACAGGGCTCTCGCCGGGGAGCTGTTTTTT,CASSADRALAGELFF
.,TRBV18,TRBJ2-1,TRBD2,TGTGCCAGCTCACCTCTCTTAGCGGGCACCACTTACAATGAGCAGTTCTTC,CASSPLLAGTTYNEQFF
.,TRBV6-6,TRBJ2-2,TRBD1,TGTGCCAGCAAGGACAGGGTTGGAACCGGGGAGCTGTTTTTT,CASKDRVGTGELFF
.,TRBV3-1/TRBV3-2,TRBJ2-3,TRBD2,TGTGCCAGCCGAGAGCCCATGACTAGCGGGTGGTATTTT,CASREPMTSGWYF
.,TRBV21-1,TRBJ2-3,.,TGTGCCAGCAGCAAACCCCGAGCGAGAAGGGGATATACGCAGTATTTT,CASSKPRARRGYTQYF
.,TRBV7-9,TRBJ2-7,.,TGTGCCAGCAGCTTATCTGGAGCCTACGAGCAGTACTTC,CASSLSGAYEQYF
.,TRBV29-1,TRBJ2-5,TRBD2,TGCAGCGGGCTGCTAGCGGCCCAAGAGACCCAGTACTTC,CSGLLAAQETQYF
.,TRBV11-3,TRBJ1-6,.,TGTGCCAGCAGCTTAGACAGGGAAGATAATTCACCCCTCCACTTT,CASSLDREDNSPLHF
.,TRBV9,TRBJ2-6,TRBD2,TGTGCCAGCAGCGTTGGTTCGGCTAGCGGGAGCTCTGGGGCCAACGTCCTGACTTTC,CASSVGSASGSSGANVLTF
.,TRBV6-1,TRBJ2-7,.,TGTGCCAGCAGTGAATCGCCAGGGGACGACGAGCAGTACTTC,CASSESPGDDEQYF
.,TRBV3-1/TRBV3-2,TRBJ1-1,.,TGTGCCAGCAGCCAAGGTCCCGGGAACACTGAAGCTTTCTTT,CASSQGPGNTEAFF
.,TRBV6-5,TRBJ1-1,.,TGTGCCAGCAGTTACAGTCCCTTTGAGGTGACTACTGAAGCTTTCTTT,CASSYSPFEVTTEAFF
.,TRBV3-1/TRBV3-2,TRBJ2-5,TRBD1,TGTGCCAGCACCGCCGGGACAGGGGCGGAGGAGACCCAGTACTTC,CASTAGTGAEETQYF
.,TRBV30,TRBJ2-4,TRBD1,TGTGCCTGGCGGACAGGGGAACTGGGAGCCAAAAACATTCAGTACTTC,CAWRTGELGAKNIQYF
once,TRBV5-6,TRBJ2-7,.,TGTGCCAGCAGCTTGGCTGGAGGGGCCACCTACGAGCAGTACTTC,CASSLAGGATYEQYF
.,TRBV12-3/TRBV12-4,TRBJ2-3,.,TGTGCCAGCAGTCCTTACTTGGGCAGTACGCAGTATTTT,CASSPYLGSTQYF
.,TRBV19,TRBJ2-3,.,TGTGCCAGTAGTATTGGGGCATCGGTAGATACGCAGTATTTT,CASSIGASVDTQYF
.,TRBV13,TRBJ1-2,.,TGTGCCAGCAGCCCGTTAGGGGGAGGGGCAGGGGAGAACTATGGCTACACCTTC,CASSPLGGGAGENYGYTF
.,TRBV24-1,TRBJ1-6,.,TGTGCCACCAGTGATTTTGGTAGACTAGGCGGTTGGGTACTCTTT,CATSDFGRLGGWVLF
.,TRBV18,TRBJ2-2,TRBD1,TGTGCCAGCTCACCACCGGGACAGGGGTCCGGGGAGCTGTTTTTT,CASSPPGQGSGELFF
.,TRBV18,TRBJ2-1,.,TGTGCCAGCTCACAACAGAGCTCCTACAATGAGCAGTTCTTC,CASSQQSSYNEQFF